This T cell receptor beta chain derives from a study of cytomegalovirus exposure and HLA in healthy donors. Study-wide background: Researchers found that approximately 80% of about 400 genotyped donors fell within the Caucasian-associated ancestry cluster. Regarding the study as a whole: HLA allele associations emerged for 16,951 TCR beta sequences in a later analysis, at 0.05 false discovery rate. Fewer N-insertions (relative to the approximately 670-donor mean) were reportedly seen in an Asian-associated ancestry cluster in a later analysis. TCR beta V- and J-gene trimming, according to a later analysis, was linked to a missense DCLRE1C variant.

With V trimmed by 7 bases and J by 2 bases, 7 bases remained unmatched. The CDR3 spans 14 residues. Germline CDR1 is SGHDT and CDR2 is YYEEEE. Vbeta (60) and Jbeta (13) primers were used in the PCR. The repertoire was sequenced with immunoSEQ multiplex PCR; TCRdb's copy has only in-frame clones and lacks some. The sample lists 85,000 to 100,000 clones; approximately 80% were seen once. Comment on this clone: Its target is unknown.

The sample comprised PBMCs. The gene calls are TRBV5-6 and TRBJ2-7; TRBD2 matches at 9 bases. The receptor's source is an older woman in good health and CMV-seronegative. The CDR3 DNA reads as TGTGCCAGCTTTAGCGGGAGCGCAACCTACGAGCAGTACTTC. This encodes CASFSGSATYEQYF.